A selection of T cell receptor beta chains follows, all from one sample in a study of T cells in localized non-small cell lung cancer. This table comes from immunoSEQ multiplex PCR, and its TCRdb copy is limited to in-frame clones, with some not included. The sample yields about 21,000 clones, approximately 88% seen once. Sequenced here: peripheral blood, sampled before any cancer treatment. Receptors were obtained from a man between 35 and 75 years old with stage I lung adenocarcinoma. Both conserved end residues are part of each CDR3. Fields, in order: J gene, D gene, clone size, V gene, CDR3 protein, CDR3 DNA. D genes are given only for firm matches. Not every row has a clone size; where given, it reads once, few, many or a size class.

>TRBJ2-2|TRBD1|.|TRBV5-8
CASSFRSGGYTGELFF
TGTGCCAGCAGCTTTAGGTCAGGGGGCTACACCGGGGAGCTGTTTTTT
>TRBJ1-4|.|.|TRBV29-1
CSVSRGPEGEKLFF
TGCAGCGTGTCGAGGGGACCCGAGGGAGAAAAACTGTTTTTT
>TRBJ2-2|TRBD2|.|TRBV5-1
CASSLLADTGELFF
TGCGCCAGCAGCTTGCTAGCGGATACCGGGGAGCTGTTTTTT
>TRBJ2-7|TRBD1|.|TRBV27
CASSLTGVEQYF
TGTGCCAGCAGTTTAACAGGGGTCGAGCAGTACTTC
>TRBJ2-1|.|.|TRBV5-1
CASSEGSHLNEQFF
TGCGCCAGCTCAGAAGGGAGCCACCTAAATGAGCAGTTCTTC
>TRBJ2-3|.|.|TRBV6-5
CASRLGAQDTQYF
TGTGCCAGCAGGCTGGGGGCCCAAGATACGCAGTATTTT
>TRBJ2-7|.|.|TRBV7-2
CASSLDLGSYEQYF
TGTGCCAGCAGCTTAGATCTGGGCTCCTACGAGCAGTACTTC
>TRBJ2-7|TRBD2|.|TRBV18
CASFSGLAGFYEQYF
TGTGCCAGCTTTTCGGGACTAGCGGGGTTCTACGAGCAGTACTTC
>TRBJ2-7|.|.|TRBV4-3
CANSQDLRGRSYEQYF
TGCGCCAACAGCCAAGATCTGAGGGGACGCTCCTACGAGCAGTACTTC
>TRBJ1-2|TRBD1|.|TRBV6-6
CASSSSGQYYGYTF
TGTGCCAGCAGTTCCTCGGGACAGTACTATGGCTACACCTTC
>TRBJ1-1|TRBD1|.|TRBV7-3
CASSLRGTVNTEAFF
TGTGCCAGCAGCTTACGTGGGACAGTGAACACTGAAGCTTTCTTT
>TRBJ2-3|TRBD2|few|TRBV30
CAWNSGTSGNTQYF
TGTGCCTGGAACTCCGGGACTAGCGGCAATACGCAGTATTTT
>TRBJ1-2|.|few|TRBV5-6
CASSLEVWDERGYTF
TGTGCCAGCAGCTTGGAGGTTTGGGACGAGCGTGGCTACACCTTC
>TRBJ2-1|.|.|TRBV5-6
CASSFGSPGEQFF
TGTGCCAGCAGCTTTGGCAGCCCGGGTGAGCAGTTCTTC
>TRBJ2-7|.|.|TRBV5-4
CASTRGGSSYEQYF
TGTGCCAGCACCCGAGGGGGGTCATCCTACGAGCAGTACTTC
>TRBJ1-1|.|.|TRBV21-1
CASSKTGPTRTEAFF
TGTGCCAGCAGCAAAACAGGGCCCACCCGCACTGAAGCTTTCTTT
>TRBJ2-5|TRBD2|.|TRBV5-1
CASSPSSGGGQETQYF
TGCGCCAGCAGCCCCTCCTCGGGCGGGGGACAAGAGACCCAGTACTTC
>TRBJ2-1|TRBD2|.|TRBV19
CASNQPGLAGGYEQFF
TGTGCCAGTAACCAGCCGGGACTAGCGGGAGGGTATGAGCAGTTCTTC
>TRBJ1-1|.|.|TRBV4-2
CASSQGIPANTEAFF
TGTGCCAGCAGCCAGGGGATACCGGCGAACACTGAAGCTTTCTTT
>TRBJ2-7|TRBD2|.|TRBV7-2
CASSLGVAGGTQDEQYF
TGTGCCAGCAGTTTGGGGGTAGCGGGAGGGACTCAAGACGAGCAGTACTTC
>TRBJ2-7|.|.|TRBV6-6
CASSYSRGPYEQYF
TGTGCCAGCAGTTACAGTCGGGGACCCTACGAGCAGTACTTC
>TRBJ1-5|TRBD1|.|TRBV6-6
CASSSRDRGYQPQHF
TGTGCCAGCAGTTCTCGGGACAGGGGGTATCAGCCCCAGCATTTT
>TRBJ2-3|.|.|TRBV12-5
CASAAVSTDTQYF
TGTGCTAGTGCCGCAGTTAGCACAGATACGCAGTATTTT
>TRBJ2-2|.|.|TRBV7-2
CASSLDYTGELFF
TGTGCCAGCAGCTTAGACTACACCGGGGAGCTGTTTTTT
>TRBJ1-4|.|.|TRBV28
CASSQTLSTGWGGEKLFF
TGTGCCAGCAGCCAAACTTTATCTACAGGGTGGGGCGGTGAAAAACTGTTTTTT
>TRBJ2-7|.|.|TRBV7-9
CASSYETSPYYEQYF
TGTGCCAGCAGCTATGAAACGAGCCCCTACTACGAGCAGTACTTC
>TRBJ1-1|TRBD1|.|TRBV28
CASSNGTGSTEAFF
TGTGCCAGCAGTAATGGGACAGGGAGCACTGAAGCTTTCTTT
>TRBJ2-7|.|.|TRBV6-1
CASSPRGRDYEQYF
TGTGCCAGCAGCCCGAGGGGACGGGACTACGAGCAGTACTTC
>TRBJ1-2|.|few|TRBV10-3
CAIKSAGEEGYGYTF
TGTGCCATCAAGTCAGCAGGGGAGGAGGGCTATGGCTACACCTTC
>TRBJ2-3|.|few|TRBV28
CASRTGMASVTDTQYF
TGTGCCAGCAGAACAGGGATGGCATCGGTTACAGATACGCAGTATTTT
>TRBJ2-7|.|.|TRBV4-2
CASSRPNYEQYF
TGTGCCAGCAGCCGCCCGAACTACGAGCAGTACTTC
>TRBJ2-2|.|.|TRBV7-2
CASSLAGYGELFF
TGTGCCAGCAGCTTAGCGGGGTACGGGGAGCTGTTTTTT
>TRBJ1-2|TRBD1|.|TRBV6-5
CASSNGQGDVYGYTF
TGTGCCAGCAGTAATGGACAGGGAGATGTCTATGGCTACACCTTC
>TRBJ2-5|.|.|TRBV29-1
CSVGSGEETQYF
TGCAGCGTTGGGTCGGGGGAGGAGACCCAGTACTTC
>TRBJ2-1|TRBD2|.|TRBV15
CATSRDLAGGNEQFF
TGTGCCACCAGCAGGGACCTAGCGGGAGGCAATGAGCAGTTCTTC
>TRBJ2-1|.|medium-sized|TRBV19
CASSDDTPPNEQFF
TGTGCCAGTAGTGACGACACGCCCCCCAATGAGCAGTTCTTC
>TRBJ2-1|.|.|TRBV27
CASSLRLGKWDEQFF
TGTGCCAGCAGTTTACGGCTAGGTAAATGGGATGAGCAGTTCTTC